The 21 T cell receptor beta chains below come from one sample, sequenced in a study of blood T cell repertoires in COVID-19. The protocol was immunoSEQ multiplex PCR, while the TCRdb copy is restricted to in-frame clones and leaves out a portion. The table shows 250,000 or so clones, with around 88% occurring only once. Sequenced input: peripheral blood. The receptors stem from an elderly man with acute or convalescent COVID-19.

The genes are TRBV4-2 and TRBJ2-7; 10 positions agree with TRBD1. This CDR3 has 15 residues. The germline V gene has CDR1 LGHNA and CDR2 YNFKEQ. V shed 5 bases and J 3 bases; nucleotides not matched to a gene: 7. CDR3 nucleotide sequence: TGTGCCAGCAGCGTTACCCGGGACAGGGGCTACGAGCAGTACTTC. Encoded protein: CASSVTRDRGYEQYF.

The chain couples TRBV18 to TRBJ2-7, with 9 bases lining up with TRBD2. Germline V lookup: CDR1 KGHSH, CDR2 LQKENI. Trimming removed 4 bases from V and 0 bases from J; junction bases left unmatched: 7. The CDR3 has 16 residues. The CDR3 DNA reads as TGTGCCAGCTCACTCCTGACTAGCGGATTCTCCTACGAGCAGTACTTC. Amino acids: CASSLLTSGFSYEQYF.

This chain connects TRBV28 to TRBJ1-5; weak D call: TRBD1 (6 bases). The V gene lost 5 bases and the J gene lost 4 bases, with 12 bases spanning the gap. Germline CDR1 reads MDHEN; CDR2 reads SYDVKM. CDR3 length equals 14 residues. In DNA, the CDR3 is TGTGCCAGCAGTAGAACTCAGGGGAATCAGCCCCAGCATTTT. It codes for CASSRTQGNQPQHF.

A single count supports this clone. This chain connects TRBV4-3 to TRBJ2-3; 11 bases align to TRBD2. Trimming removed 0 bases from V and 4 bases from J; junction bases left unmatched: 6. This CDR3 is 17 amino acids long. CDR1 is LGHNA and CDR2 is YSLEER in the germline V gene. In DNA form, the CDR3 reads TGCGCCAGCAGCCAAGATATAGCGGGAGGGCCACCAGATACGCAGTATTTT. Translated, it gives CASSQDIAGGPPDTQYF.

The V and J genes are TRBV21-1 and TRBJ1-1. TRBV21-1 is a pseudogene segment. CDR3 size: 15 residues. CDR3 DNA sequence: TGTGCCAGCAGCAAAGCCCCCCTGCGGAAATGGGAAGCTTTCTTT. This sequence encodes CASSKAPLRKWEAFF.

For this clone: Distinct nucleotide sequences in the sample also encode this CDR3. The rearrangement joins TRBV7-2 to TRBJ2-5; no firm D call. This CDR3 is built from 13 residues. CDR1 is SGHTA, CDR2 FQGNSA, per germline. V lost 3 bases, J lost 1 base, and 6 bases lay in between. CDR3 sequence (DNA): TGTGCCAGCAGCTTCTCGGTCCAAGAGACCCAGTACTTC. It encodes CASSFSVQETQYF.

This clone was found once. Written as DNA, the CDR3 is TGTGCCAGCAGCTTTAGGGGCGCATACGGCTATGGCTACACCTTC. The encoded protein is CASSFRGAYGYGYTF. The gene calls are TRBV5-8 and TRBJ1-2; possible D gene TRBD1, 5 bases. This CDR3 has 15 amino acids. Trimming left V 2 bases short and J 4 bases short, with 15 bases between. Germline values: CDR1 SGHTS, CDR2 YDEGEE.

V and J are TRBV28 and TRBJ1-3; D remains unclear. Between the trimmed V and J ends, which lost 6 bases and 0 bases, there was a span of 9 bases. Germline V gene sequence: CDR1 MDHEN, CDR2 SYDVKM. The CDR3 covers 14 residues. The CDR3 loop is CASSMWSSGNTIYF. CDR3 bases: TGTGCCAGCAGCATGTGGAGCTCTGGAAACACCATATATTTT.

The genes are TRBV12-3 or TRBV12-4 and TRBJ2-2, with D tentatively TRBD2 (5 bases). This CDR3 is 13 amino acids long. V gave up 5 bases and J gave up 6 bases, with 10 bases separating them. The DNA for the CDR3 is TGTGCCAGCAGTCTGAGGGAAGCCGGGGAGCTGTTTTTT. This sequence encodes CASSLREAGELFF.

This chain uses TRBV14 with TRBJ2-2; D is ambiguous. V was pared by 1 base and J by 1 base, with 4 bases between. This CDR3 is 14 amino acids long. Germline CDR1 is SGHDN and CDR2 is FVKESK. CDR3 amino acids: CASSQVKNTGELFF. DNA for the CDR3: TGTGCCAGCAGCCAAGTCAAGAACACCGGGGAGCTGTTTTTT. Variable domain in full (rest from reference TRBV14 and TRBJ2-2): EAGVTQFPSHSVIEKGQTVTLRCDPISGHDNLYWYRRVMGKEIKFLLHFVKESKQDESGMPNNRFLAERTGGTYSTLKVQPAELEDSGVYFCASSQVKNTGELFFGEGSRLTVL.

The V and J genes are TRBV15 and TRBJ2-5; 7 bases map to TRBD2. Germline-derived CDR1 and CDR2 are LNHNV and YYDKDF (reference sequence). This CDR3 has 14 residues. V gave up 3 bases and J gave up 3 bases; unmatched junction bases: 4. The CDR3 bases are TGTGCCACCAGCAGCGGGCTAGCGGAAGAGACCCAGTACTTC. Protein sequence: CATSSGLAEETQYF.

The chain is built from TRBV19 and TRBJ1-5, with D perhaps matching TRBD1 (5 bases). The V gene lost 3 bases and the J gene lost 5 bases, with 14 bases spanning the gap. The germline V gene has CDR1 LNHDA and CDR2 SQIVND (reference sequence). The CDR3 length is 15 residues. CDR3 loop: CASSMGQGIDQPQHF. In DNA, the CDR3 is TGTGCCAGTAGTATGGGGCAGGGAATTGATCAGCCCCAGCATTTT. Combining the CDR3 with reference TRBV19 and TRBJ1-5 gives the whole variable domain DGGITQSPKYLFRKEGQNVTLSCEQNLNHDAMYWYRQDPGQGLRLIYYSQIVNDFQKGDIAEGYSVSREKKESFPLTVTSAQKNPTAFYLCASSMGQGIDQPQHFGDGTRLSIL.

CDR3 DNA: TGCGCCAGCTCCCTGAGGTGGGGGCCGACCACAGATACGCAGTATTTT. Its translation: CASSLRWGPTTDTQYF. This rearrangement joins TRBV4-3 to TRBJ2-3; tentative D call: TRBD1 (6 bases). This CDR3 contains 16 residues. CDR1 and CDR2 from the germline V gene are LGHNA and YSLEER. Trimming left V 8 bases short and J 2 bases short, with 20 bases between.

J is TRBJ1-5 and V is TRBV19, with D tentatively TRBD1 (5 bases). This CDR3 is 15 amino acids long. The ends were cut back, 3 bases at V and 1 base at J, with 10 bases in the middle. Germline V CDR1 and CDR2: LNHDA, SQIVND (reference sequence). The CDR3 protein is CASSISDRSNQPQHF. The CDR3 bases are TGTGCCAGTAGTATCTCCGACAGAAGCAATCAGCCCCAGCATTTT.

The V gene is TRBV7-2, the J gene TRBJ2-1; D unresolved. The germline V gene has CDR1 SGHTA and CDR2 FQGNSA. V lost 1 base and J 4 bases, leaving 11 bases between the germline ends. This CDR3 has 15 residues. CDR3 protein: CASSLGGTQYNEQFF. The DNA of the CDR3 is TGTGCCAGCAGCTTAGGAGGAACCCAATACAATGAGCAGTTCTTC.

V usage is TRBV10-3 and J usage is TRBJ1-2, with D possibly TRBD1 on 5 matching bases. The CDR3 is made up of 15 amino acids. V was clipped by 4 bases and J by 4 bases, with 16 bases between them. The germline gives CDR1 ENHRY, CDR2 SYGVKD. This CDR3 is CAISVGPPGGYGYTF. The CDR3 nucleotides read TGTGCCATCAGTGTCGGGCCTCCCGGGGGCTATGGCTACACCTTC.

This clone appeared once. The J gene is TRBJ1-2, the V gene TRBV25-1, with D perhaps TRBD1 (6 bases). Trimming cost V 4 bases and J 2 bases, with 14 bases left between them. This CDR3 is 15 amino acids long. Germline lookup yields CDR1 MGHDK and CDR2 SYGVNS. In nucleotides, the CDR3 is TGTGCCAGCAGTGGCCTATGGACAGACAACTATGGCTACACCTTC. Its translation: CASSGLWTDNYGYTF.

The J gene is TRBJ2-5, the V gene TRBV7-2; the match to TRBD2 covers 13 bases. Germline assignment: CDR1 SGHTA and CDR2 FQGNSA. The CDR3 consists of 15 residues. Trimming cost V 8 bases and J 7 bases; bases outside gene matches: 10. Written as DNA, the CDR3 is TGTGCCAGCGGTCCACTAGCGGGGGGGCCTGGGACCCAGTACTTC. Its translation is CASGPLAGGPGTQYF. Supplemented by reference TRBV7-2 and TRBJ2-5, the full variable domain reads GAGVSQSPSNKVTEKGKDVELRCDPISGHTALYWYRQSLGQGLEFLIYFQGNSAPDKSGLPSDRFSAERTGGSVSTLTIQRTQQEDSAVYLCASGPLAGGPGTQYFGPGTRLLVL.

CDR3 bases: TGTGCCAGCTCATCAGGGGTGTGGGGGCCTGGAAGCACTAACTATGGCTACACCTTC. Residues: CASSSGVWGPGSTNYGYTF. This chain uses TRBV18 with TRBJ1-2; D possibly corresponds to TRBD1 (6 bases). The CDR3 totals 19 residues. Deletions cut 5 bases from V and 0 bases from J, with 25 bases between. Germline CDR1 and CDR2: KGHSH and LQKENI.

V is TRBV7-2 and J is TRBJ2-5, with 8 nucleotides matching TRBD2. The CDR3 extends over 15 amino acids. J lost 5 bases, V lost 4 bases, and 9 bases had no gene match. Germline V gene lookup returns CDR1 SGHTA and CDR2 FQGNSA. The DNA of the CDR3 is TGTGCCAGCAGCTCGAATAGCGGGAAACTGGAGACCCAGTACTTC. This codes for CASSSNSGKLETQYF.

V and J are TRBV7-2 and TRBJ2-6; D remains ambiguous. The germline V and J ends were trimmed by 4 bases and 3 bases, with 16 bases remaining between them. Germline assignment: CDR1 SGHTA and CDR2 FQGNSA. The length of the CDR3 is 17 residues. CDR3 protein: CASSSNGATSGANVLTF. Written as DNA, the CDR3 is TGTGCCAGCAGCTCCAACGGTGCTACGAGTGGGGCCAACGTCCTGACTTTC.